The 31 T cell receptor beta chains given below trace back to one sample, sequenced in a study of blood T cell repertoires in COVID-19. Sequenced by immunoSEQ multiplex PCR; TCRdb stores in-frame clones only, minus some. The sample carries tens of thousands of clones, around nine tenths recorded once. The source material was peripheral blood. The receptors derive from a man aged 60-69 years with acute or convalescent COVID-19.

The gene calls are TRBV2 and TRBJ2-2; maybe TRBD1 (5 bases). The CDR3 is 13 residues long. CDR1 SNHLY and CDR2 FYNNEI come from the germline V gene. V was trimmed by 4 bases and J by 7 bases, leaving 10 bases between them. The CDR3 DNA reads as TGTGCCAGCAGTGTGGAAGGGGACGGGGAGCTGTTTTTT. It translates to CASSVEGDGELFF.

V usage is TRBV6-6 and J usage is TRBJ1-5; 8 bases align to TRBD1. In germline, CDR1 is MNHNY, CDR2 SVGAGI (reference sequence). V lost 6 bases and J lost 6; bases outside the gene matches: 10. There are 15 residues in the CDR3. CDR3 in DNA: TGTGCCAGCAGGGGGGGGGCAGGGGGCCCTCAGCCCCAGCATTTT. It is translated as CASRGGAGGPQPQHF.

The chain uses TRBV27 and TRBJ1-5, with D possibly matching TRBD1 (6 bases). The CDR3 is 14 residues long. V lost 2 bases and J 3 bases, leaving 8 bases between the germline ends. Germline V gene sequence: CDR1 MNHEY, CDR2 SMNVEV (reference sequence). The CDR3 DNA is TGTGCCAGCAGTTTAGGACAGATCAATCAGCCCCAGCATTTT. It specifies CASSLGQINQPQHF.

The J gene is TRBJ1-3, the V gene TRBV30; the match to TRBD1 covers 9 bases. The V gene end was trimmed by 4 bases and the J gene end by 3 bases; junction bases not matched to a gene: 7. The CDR3 runs to 15 residues. The germline V gene encodes CDR1 GTSNPN and CDR2 SVGIG (reference sequence). CDR3 region: CAWNTDRGYGNTIYF. The CDR3 bases are TGTGCCTGGAATACCGACAGGGGGTATGGAAACACCATATATTTT.

Written as DNA, the CDR3 is TGCGCCAGCAGCCAAGCCCATCGGGGGGCCGGCACAGATACGCAGTATTTT. Translating it yields CASSQAHRGAGTDTQYF. V usage is TRBV4-1 and J usage is TRBJ2-3, with a weak D call TRBD2 (7 bases). Trimming cost V 1 base and J 1 base, with 15 bases left between them. CDR3 size: 17 residues. The V gene's germline CDR1 is MGHRA and CDR2 YSYEKL.

There are a few counts of this clone. The chain has TRBV6-6 and TRBJ2-7; 7 bases agree with TRBD1. The CDR3 has 11 amino acids. Losses at the gene ends were 5 bases for V and 9 bases for J; bases not matched to a gene: 4. From germline, CDR1 is MNHNY and CDR2 SVGAGI (reference sequence). This CDR3 is CASSDRTGQYF. The CDR3 bases are TGTGCCAGCAGTGACCGGACAGGGCAGTACTTC.

The gene calls are TRBV19 and TRBJ1-1; possible D gene TRBD1, 5 bases. Germline CDR1 is LNHDA and CDR2 is SQIVND (reference sequence). The CDR3 has 14 residues. Trimming stripped 3 bases from V and 1 base from J, with 9 bases between. CDR3: CASSIGRENTEAFF. DNA for the CDR3: TGTGCCAGTAGTATTGGCAGGGAGAACACTGAAGCTTTCTTT.

J is TRBJ2-1 and V is TRBV6-5, with TRBD2 identical over 7 bases. This CDR3 is built from 13 residues. Trimming removed 8 bases from V and 9 bases from J; junction bases left unmatched: 10. The germline V gene has CDR1 MNHEY and CDR2 SVGAGI. In DNA form, the CDR3 reads TGTGCCAGCGTAAAAATGGGGGGGGGTGAGCAGTTCTTC. Amino acids: CASVKMGGGEQFF.

The genes are TRBV18 and TRBJ1-2, with D perhaps TRBD1 (5 bases). This CDR3 is 14 amino acids long. Germline-derived CDR1 and CDR2 are KGHSH and LQKENI. Trimming took off 6 bases at V and 1 base at J, with 12 bases between the two ends. The CDR3: CASSQATDNYGYTF. In DNA, the CDR3 is TGTGCCAGCTCGCAAGCGACAGATAACTATGGCTACACCTTC.

The rearrangement links TRBV19 to TRBJ2-5; TRBD1 is a possible D gene (6 bases). CDR3 length equals 13 residues. Trimming took off 3 bases at V and 5 bases at J, with 10 bases between the two ends. Germline CDR1 is LNHDA and CDR2 is SQIVND (reference sequence). For the CDR3, the DNA is TGTGCCAGTAGTATGGCAGGGGATGAGACCCAGTACTTC. Residues: CASSMAGDETQYF.

The rearrangement links TRBV7-2 to TRBJ2-7; the match to TRBD1 covers 8 bases. The length of the CDR3 is 14 residues. Trimming cost V 1 base and J 3 bases; bases outside gene matches: 2. Germline CDR1 and CDR2: SGHTA and FQGNSA. The CDR3 loop reads CASSLDRGNYEQYF. The CDR3 DNA reads TGTGCCAGCAGCTTAGACAGGGGGAACTACGAGCAGTACTTC.

The genes are TRBV30 and TRBJ1-2; the D gene is possibly TRBD1 (5 bases). From germline, CDR1 is GTSNPN and CDR2 SVGIG (reference sequence). V shed 0 bases and J shed 8 bases, with 19 bases lying between them. The CDR3 loop spans 15 amino acids. CDR3 coding DNA: TGTGCCTGGAGTGTACGCGTGGCGGGGGATTGGGGCTACACCTTC. Translation: CAWSVRVAGDWGYTF.

This chain's CDR3 is CASRPGQGAVSGNTIYF. In DNA form, the CDR3 reads TGCGCCAGCAGGCCCGGACAGGGGGCAGTCTCTGGAAACACCATATATTTT. The chain uses TRBV10-2 and TRBJ1-3; 11 positions agree with TRBD1. The CDR3 extends over 17 amino acids. The germline CDR1 and CDR2 sequences are WSHSY and SAAADI. J was trimmed by 0 bases and V by 6 bases; bases with no gene match: 7.

This chain uses TRBV11-2 with TRBJ2-7, with D possibly TRBD1 on 5 matching bases. Deletions cut 0 bases from V and 8 bases from J, with 11 bases between. The CDR3 spans 13 residues. Germline CDR1 SGHAT, CDR2 FQNNGV. The chain's CDR3 is CASSLDVKGKQYF. The CDR3 DNA sequence: TGTGCCAGCAGCTTAGATGTGAAGGGGAAGCAGTACTTC.

This chain joins TRBV29-1 and TRBJ2-3; 15 nucleotides match TRBD2. The germline gives CDR1 SQVTM, CDR2 ANQGSEA. With 1 base clipped from V and 0 bases from J, the junction kept 5 bases outside the gene matches. There are 18 residues in the CDR3. CDR3 protein: CSVEGTSGGEFSTDTQYF. CDR3 in DNA: TGCAGCGTTGAAGGGACTAGCGGGGGGGAATTTAGCACAGATACGCAGTATTTT.

This clone has a single count. The V gene is TRBV7-2, the J gene TRBJ1-2; unclear D gene. Trimming removed 4 bases from V and 4 bases from J, with 10 bases in between. The CDR3 totals 13 residues. Germline V gives CDR1 SGHTA, CDR2 FQGNSA. CDR3 in amino acids: CASSSKLAYGYTF. In nucleotides, the CDR3 is TGTGCCAGCAGCTCTAAACTCGCCTATGGCTACACCTTC.

This clone has only a few counts. V usage is TRBV11-2 and J usage is TRBJ2-1, with 7 positions matching TRBD2. The V and J ends lost 5 bases and 1 base, in that order; junction bases with no gene match: 11. Germline lookup yields CDR1 SGHAT and CDR2 FQNNGV. This CDR3 contains 17 residues. CDR3 coding DNA: TGTGCCAGCAGCCTCCGGACTAGAGGATCGTCCTACAATGAGCAGTTCTTC. As protein: CASSLRTRGSSYNEQFF.

The CDR3 DNA is TGTGCCTGGAGTCCGGGGGGACAGCCCCAGCATTTT. Protein sequence: CAWSPGGQPQHF. The chain recombines TRBV30 with TRBJ1-5; D possibly corresponds to TRBD1 (5 bases). In germline, CDR1 is GTSNPN, CDR2 SVGIG (reference sequence). The CDR3 runs to 12 residues. V was cut by 2 bases and J by 7 bases, with 9 bases left in between.

V gene TRBV6-5 combines with J gene TRBJ1-2; D uncertain. The CDR3 is 13 residues long. Trimming removed 0 bases at V and 8 bases at J, with 10 bases between. Looked up from germline, CDR1 is MNHEY and CDR2 is SVGAGI. The CDR3: CASSYSRGAGYTF. CDR3 DNA: TGTGCCAGCAGTTACTCGCGGGGTGCGGGCTACACCTTC.

The chain links TRBV5-5 to TRBJ1-1; D is undetermined. The CDR3 is 13 residues long. Germline V lookup: CDR1 SGHKS, CDR2 YYEKEE (reference sequence). The germline V and J ends were trimmed by 3 bases and 0 bases, with 6 bases remaining between them. The chain's CDR3 is CASSSTMNTEAFF. CDR3 sequence (DNA): TGTGCCAGCAGCTCAACAATGAACACTGAAGCTTTCTTT.

This chain connects TRBV4-1 to TRBJ1-6, with 10 bases lining up with TRBD1. CDR3 size: 18 residues. V was pared by 3 bases and J by 7 bases, with 12 bases of the junction left unmatched. The germline V gene encodes CDR1 MGHRA and CDR2 YSYEKL. In DNA form, the CDR3 reads TGCGCCAGCAGCCAGGCGTCCCGGGACAGGGGTTCGAATTCACCCCTCCACTTT. Its translation is CASSQASRDRGSNSPLHF.

The chain couples TRBV30 to TRBJ1-3; D is unresolved. Germline assignment: CDR1 GTSNPN and CDR2 SVGIG (reference sequence). There are 16 residues in the CDR3. The ends were cut back, 2 bases at V and 4 bases at J, with 18 bases in the middle. In DNA, the CDR3 is TGTGCCTGGAGTCCCTCCCGGGCAGCGGTGGGAAACACCATATATTTT. Protein sequence: CAWSPSRAAVGNTIYF.

The chain carries TRBV5-1 and TRBJ2-6; 7 bases agree with TRBD2. The junction had 17 bases not matched to a gene; V was cut back by 4 bases and J by 1 base. The CDR3 length is 20 residues. From germline, CDR1 is SGHRS and CDR2 YFSETQ. CDR3 in amino acids: CASSRAGLPSGDSGANVLTF. CDR3 sequence (DNA): TGCGCCAGCAGCCGGGCGGGACTACCCAGCGGAGATTCTGGGGCCAACGTCCTGACTTTC. The complete variable domain, with remaining parts taken from reference TRBV5-1 and TRBJ2-6, reads KAGVTQTPRYLIKTRGQQVTLSCSPISGHRSVSWYQQTPGQGLQFLFEYFSETQRNKGNFPGRFSGRQFSNSRSEMNVSTLELGDSALYLCASSRAGLPSGDSGANVLTFGAGSRLTVL.

The chain uses TRBV29-1 and TRBJ1-6; 11 bases fit TRBD1. Germline values: CDR1 SQVTM, CDR2 ANQGSEA. J lost 9 bases, V lost 0 bases, and 7 bases had no gene match. The CDR3 loop spans 16 amino acids. CDR3 bases: TGCAGCGTTGAAGAGCTCCGGGACAGGGGGACTTCACCCCTCCACTTT. Protein: CSVEELRDRGTSPLHF.

This clone was seen only once. The chain employs TRBV6-5 and TRBJ1-2; perhaps TRBD1 as D (6 bases). This CDR3 has 15 residues. The V and J ends lost 5 bases and 7 bases respectively, with 20 bases between them. The germline CDR1 and CDR2 sequences are MNHEY and SVGAGI. The CDR3 bases are TGTGCCAGCAGTCCTACAGGGTTTCCGGCGGTTGGCTACACCTTC. Translated: CASSPTGFPAVGYTF.

This chain joins TRBV7-8 and TRBJ1-1; D ambiguous. V gave up 5 bases and J gave up 4 bases, with 17 bases separating them. Germline V lookup: CDR1 SGHVS, CDR2 FQNEAQ. The CDR3 spans 15 residues. CDR3 residues: CASSAGPRGGTEAFF. The CDR3, as DNA: TGTGCCAGCAGCGCGGGCCCCCGGGGTGGCACTGAAGCTTTCTTT.

This chain uses TRBV5-6 with TRBJ2-2; no clear D. Germline values: CDR1 SGHDT, CDR2 YYEEEE. V shed 3 bases and J shed 6 bases, with 9 bases lying between them. This CDR3 is built from 13 residues. CDR3 in DNA: TGTGCCAGCAGCTATCCCGAGGCCGGGGAGCTGTTTTTT. It codes for CASSYPEAGELFF.

This clone occurred once. The V gene is TRBV2, the J gene TRBJ2-3, with D tentatively TRBD1 (6 bases). The CDR3 runs to 14 residues. V was shortened by 8 bases and J by 3 bases, with 15 bases between the two germline ends. CDR1 and CDR2 (germline): SNHLY, FYNNEI. Here the CDR3 DNA reads TGTGCCAGCCGACAACAGGGCCCTACAGATACGCAGTATTTT. Encoded protein: CASRQQGPTDTQYF.

The rearrangement uses TRBV4-3 and TRBJ2-3, with 8 bases aligning to TRBD2. The CDR3 has 19 amino acids. V gave up 5 bases and J gave up 4 bases; unmatched junction bases: 20. CDR1 and CDR2 (germline): LGHNA, YSLEER. As DNA, the CDR3 is TGCGCCAGCAGCAACTCCAGGAGCGGGGGACGCTCTCCCGCAGATACGCAGTATTTT. Encoded protein: CASSNSRSGGRSPADTQYF.

The V call is TRBV5-6, the J call TRBJ1-2; TRBD1 matches at 10 bases. The germline V gene encodes CDR1 SGHDT and CDR2 YYEEEE. The V segment lost 4 bases and the J segment 2 bases; nucleotides outside the gene matches: 8. This CDR3 has 16 residues. CDR3 DNA sequence: TGTGCCAGCAGCCGTCAAACGGACAGGGGGAACTATGGCTACACCTTC. Residues: CASSRQTDRGNYGYTF.

The V and J genes are TRBV5-6 and TRBJ2-6, with D possibly matching TRBD2 (5 bases). The germline CDR1 and CDR2 sequences are SGHDT and YYEEEE. CDR3 length: 17 amino acids. The V and J ends lost 0 bases and 0 bases respectively, with 10 bases between them. CDR3 sequence (DNA): TGTGCCAGCAGCTTGGACAGACTATACTCTGGGGCCAACGTCCTGACTTTC. This translates into CASSLDRLYSGANVLTF.